The clone carrying this T cell receptor (beta chain) has a count of ten or more. Time point indicated: longitudinal time-point 1 (baseline). This specimen comes from a study of neurological immune-mediated disorders. V was shortened by 5 bases and J by 5 bases, with 20 bases between the two germline ends. The CDR3 has 15 residues. The V gene's germline CDR1 is SGHRS and CDR2 YFSETQ. Via MiXCR, TCRdb re-called the 5' RACE reads, giving one row per CDR3 protein. The sample includes tens of thousands of distinct CDR3 sequences, roughly an eighth seen only once; the top ten take about 4.5%. Sequencing was performed on PBMCs. The chain employs TRBV5-1 and TRBJ2-7; D not certain. This TCR came from a female donor with HTLV-1-associated myelopathy (HAM/TSP). CDR3 loop: CASSPGPASVHEQYF. CDR3 DNA sequence: TGCGCCAGCAGTCCCGGGCCAGCCTCGGTGCACGAGCAGTACTTC. The whole variable domain, remainder taken from reference TRBV5-1 and TRBJ2-7, is KAGVTQTPRYLIKTRGQQVTLSCSPISGHRSVSWYQQTPGQGLQFLFEYFSETQRNKGNFPGRFSGRQFSNSRSEMNVSTLELGDSALYLCASSPGPASVHEQYFGPGTRLTVT.